These 27 T cell receptor beta chains were all obtained from the same sample, sequenced in a study of T-cell reconstitution after alpha-beta-depleted transplantation in children (TCRdb year 2016). The receptor library was made with PCR. This sample was sequenced with an Illumina HiSeq 2500. TCR libraries were prepared with molecular barcoding, using unique molecular identifiers to normalize TCRbeta repertoire quantification. TCRdb cleaned the public reads at Q25 with fastp, built clones with MiXCR and kept in-frame beta chains. Identical CDR3 proteins give one entry, which carries the most common genes and DNA. The sample table shows about 230,000 distinct CDR3 sequences, and 8.5% to 10% are seen once. The leading ten clones occupy over 5.5% of the sample. This sample comprised PBMCs from the stem cell graft donor, obtained from the stem cell graft. These receptors all stem from a human donor who donated a stem cell graft to a child with acute lymphoblastic leukemia.

The chain is built from TRBV20-1 and TRBJ1-4; maybe TRBD1 (5 bases). Germline loops: CDR1 DFQATT, CDR2 SNEGSKA (reference sequence). The length of the CDR3 is 15 residues. V was cut by 3 bases and J by 2 bases, with 13 bases left in between. CDR3 nucleotide sequence: TGCAGTGCTAGTGTTTTTGGGACTACTAATGAAAAACTGTTTTTT. This gives the protein CSASVFGTTNEKLFF.

The chain employs TRBV11-3 and TRBJ2-2; TRBD1 is a possible D gene (5 bases). CDR1 and CDR2 (germline): SGHNT, YENEEA. V was trimmed by 4 bases and J by 6 bases, leaving 15 bases between them. The CDR3 sequence is 15 residues long. For the CDR3, the DNA is TGTGCCAGCAGCTCACGAAGGACAAGATCCGGGGAGCTGTTTTTT. This translates into CASSSRRTRSGELFF.

This chain joins TRBV6-5 and TRBJ1-1; D is unclear. Trimming removed 2 bases from V and 0 bases from J, with 16 bases in between. This CDR3 contains 17 residues. The germline CDR1 and CDR2 sequences are MNHEY and SVGAGI. The CDR3 loop is CASSYSGGALMNTEAFF. The DNA of the CDR3 is TGTGCCAGCAGTTACAGTGGCGGAGCACTTATGAACACTGAAGCTTTCTTT.

This clonotype was seen repeatedly, ten times or more. CDR3 coding DNA: TGCGCCAGCAGCCAAGTCGGAGGGGGATCCTATGGCTACACCTTC. This gives the protein CASSQVGGGSYGYTF. The rearrangement links TRBV4-1 to TRBJ1-2; D may be TRBD1 (6 bases). Per the germline V gene, CDR1 is MGHRA and CDR2 is YSYEKL. The length of the CDR3 is 15 residues. The V and J ends lost 1 base and 4 bases respectively, with 13 bases between them.

This clonotype came up many times. This chain connects TRBV12-3 or TRBV12-4 to TRBJ2-1, with D possibly being TRBD2 (7 bases). The V end lost 8 bases, the J end lost 3 bases, and 20 bases lay between the germline ends. The CDR3 is 16 residues long. The CDR3 DNA reads TGTGCCAGCCTTGCGGGGGCCCTTAGCTTCTACAATGAGCAGTTCTTC. This sequence encodes CASLAGALSFYNEQFF.

The V gene is TRBV5-1, the J gene TRBJ1-6; D is ambiguous. Trimming shortened V by 3 bases and J by 4 bases, and 11 bases separated the two germline ends. The CDR3 loop spans 15 amino acids. Germline V CDR1 and CDR2: SGHRS, YFSETQ. CDR3 bases: TGCGCCAGCAGCTCCGACGGGGATTATAATTCACCCCTCCACTTT. This codes for CASSSDGDYNSPLHF.

V gene TRBV3-1 combines with J gene TRBJ2-2; 7 positions match TRBD2. This CDR3 is built from 18 residues. The V gene end was trimmed by 7 bases and the J gene end by 0 bases; junction bases not matched to a gene: 14. CDR1 is LGHDT, CDR2 YNNKEL, per germline (reference sequence). As DNA, the CDR3 is TGTGCCAGCACCCGCATCTCGGGGGGACCCGCGAACACCGGGGAGCTGTTTTTT. Amino acids: CASTRISGGPANTGELFF.

This clonotype has more than one count but fewer than ten. The chain links TRBV2 to TRBJ1-1; weak D call: TRBD1 (5 bases). Trimming took off 7 bases at V and 0 bases at J, with 9 bases between the two ends. The CDR3 spans 13 residues. CDR1 is SNHLY, CDR2 FYNNEI, per germline. The CDR3 DNA reads as TGTGCCAGCACCGGCAGGGTGAACACTGAAGCTTTCTTT. Its translation is CASTGRVNTEAFF.

The chain couples TRBV10-1 to TRBJ2-2; 7 bases are a match to TRBD2. CDR1 WNHNN and CDR2 SYGVQD come from the germline V gene (reference sequence). The CDR3 has 14 amino acids. The V gene end was trimmed by 7 bases and the J gene end by 3 bases; junction bases not matched to a gene: 5. The CDR3 region is CASKRGDDTGELFF. CDR3 bases: TGCGCCAGCAAGCGGGGTGATGACACCGGGGAGCTGTTTTTT.

This clonotype was detected a few times. This chain joins TRBV7-9 and TRBJ1-1, with D hard to call. The CDR3 totals 11 residues. The germline V and J ends were trimmed by 1 base and 7 bases, with 4 bases remaining between them. Germline assignment: CDR1 SEHNR and CDR2 FQNEAQ (reference sequence). Here the CDR3 DNA reads TGTGCCAGCAGCTTAGAATATGAAGCTTTCTTT. Its protein product is CASSLEYEAFF.

This clonotype has a handful of counts. The chain couples TRBV7-2 to TRBJ2-1; no clear D. Trimming shortened V by 1 base and J by 0 bases, and 13 bases separated the two germline ends. This CDR3 comprises 17 residues. Germline V gene data show CDR1 as SGHTA and CDR2 as FQGNSA. For the CDR3, the DNA is TGTGCCAGCAGCTTAGGAACGACGCGAAACTCCTACAATGAGCAGTTCTTC. Amino acids: CASSLGTTRNSYNEQFF.

This clonotype has only a few counts. The chain is built from TRBV10-3 and TRBJ1-1, with TRBD1 matching 7 bases. CDR1 and CDR2 (germline): ENHRY, SYGVKD. The CDR3 runs 14 residues. J was trimmed by 1 base and V by 6 bases; bases with no gene match: 5. For the CDR3, the DNA is TGTGCCATCAGACTAGACAGGGAGAACACTGAAGCTTTCTTT. It translates to CAIRLDRENTEAFF.

V usage is TRBV5-1 and J usage is TRBJ1-1, with a tentative D call TRBD1 (6 bases). The CDR3 is 17 amino acids. Trimming stripped 4 bases from V and 1 base from J, with 20 bases between. Germline assignment: CDR1 SGHRS and CDR2 YFSETQ. CDR3 amino acids: CASSRGGSQGRNTEAFF. The CDR3 bases are TGCGCCAGCAGCCGGGGGGGGTCACAGGGAAGGAACACTGAAGCTTTCTTT.

This clonotype was recorded a few times. This sequence joins TRBV14 and TRBJ1-1, with TRBD1 as a possible D gene (5 bases). V lost 0 bases, J lost 0 bases, and 11 bases lay in between. There are 16 residues in the CDR3. Germline V lookup: CDR1 SGHDN, CDR2 FVKESK. The CDR3 sequence is CASSQEAGTLNTEAFF. CDR3 bases: TGTGCCAGCAGCCAAGAAGCAGGGACCCTGAACACTGAAGCTTTCTTT.

The rearrangement uses TRBV19 and TRBJ1-1; 8 bases align to TRBD1. Trimming cost V 3 bases and J 2 bases; bases outside gene matches: 5. The CDR3 totals 15 residues. CDR1 and CDR2 (germline): LNHDA, SQIVND (reference sequence). The CDR3 region has the DNA TGTGCCAGTAGTATCCGGACAGGGATCAACACTGAAGCTTTCTTT. Translation: CASSIRTGINTEAFF.

This clonotype was picked up many times. The chain couples TRBV20-1 to TRBJ1-1; TRBD1 matches at 10 bases. Germline CDR1 is DFQATT and CDR2 is SNEGSKA (reference sequence). Germline trimming cut 6 bases from V and 4 bases from J; bases unmatched to any gene: 8. The CDR3 spans 14 residues. CDR3: CSANSGTGATEAFF. For the CDR3, the DNA is TGCAGTGCCAATTCCGGGACAGGGGCCACTGAAGCTTTCTTT.

This clonotype appeared a few times. The CDR3 ends on some other residue instead of the conserved phenylalanine or tryptophan, so this is likely a read error. Because the CDR3's place on the DNA is in doubt, the DNA is left out and the CDR3 is given as listed by TCRdb. J is TRBJ2-7 and V is TRBV11-1; TRBD2, the table's D call, lacks a check against the DNA. Germline lookup yields CDR1 SGHAT and CDR2 FQDESV (reference sequence). The CDR3 sequence runs 11 residues, both termini included. The CDR3: CASSPENWDLL.

In this sample, this clonotype turned up a few times. This chain connects TRBV5-5 to TRBJ2-5; D is unclear. Trimming stripped 0 bases from V and 2 bases from J, with 8 bases between. This CDR3 has 14 amino acids. CDR1 is SGHKS and CDR2 is YYEKEE in the germline V gene (reference sequence). The chain's CDR3 is CASSLAVSQETQYF. For the CDR3, the DNA is TGTGCCAGCAGCTTGGCCGTCAGTCAAGAGACCCAGTACTTC.

The sample holds a few counts of this clonotype. The chain has TRBV5-1 and TRBJ2-3; 9 bases align to TRBD2. Germline V CDR1 and CDR2: SGHRS, YFSETQ. CDR3 length equals 16 residues. V shed 4 bases, J shed 0 bases, and the junction held 6 bases outside the gene matches. The CDR3 loop reads CASSIGAGGSTDTQYF. The CDR3 DNA follows: TGCGCCAGCAGCATCGGAGCGGGGGGAAGCACAGATACGCAGTATTTT.

In its sample, this clonotype was seen a few times. The V call is TRBV20-1, the J call TRBJ2-3, with D possibly being TRBD2 (7 bases). Trimming removed 8 bases at V and 2 bases at J, with 29 bases between. Germline CDR1 reads DFQATT; CDR2 reads SNEGSKA (reference sequence). This CDR3 contains 18 residues. The chain's CDR3 is CSLSSGGPKTDFTDTQYF. In DNA, the CDR3 is TGCAGTCTGTCCTCCGGGGGGCCGAAGACCGATTTCACAGATACGCAGTATTTT.

In its sample, this clonotype was seen many times. This chain joins TRBV29-1 and TRBJ2-7, with D possibly being TRBD1 (6 bases). V lost 4 bases to trimming and J lost 4 bases, with 17 bases between them. CDR1 and CDR2 (germline): SQVTM, ANQGSEA. This CDR3 has 14 amino acids. The CDR3 sequence: CSVGARGGGYEQYF. The DNA of the CDR3 is TGCAGCGTTGGGGCTAGAGGGGGTGGTTACGAGCAGTACTTC.

Ten or more counts support this clonotype. The chain uses TRBV21-1 and TRBJ2-7. TRBV21-1 is shown as a pseudogene. The CDR3 consists of 10 residues. Here the CDR3 reads CARCFYEQYF. CDR3 bases: TGTGCCCGCTGTTTCTACGAGCAGTACTTC.

This clonotype was counted many times. The chain uses TRBV6-2 or TRBV6-3 and TRBJ2-5; either TRBD1 or TRBD2 may supply D (5 bases each). This CDR3 is built from 17 residues. V was clipped by 5 bases and J by 2 bases, with 21 bases between them. CDR1 is MNHEY, CDR2 SVGEGT, per germline. The CDR3 bases are TGTGCCAGCAGTAAGCTCGTAAGCCGGGACCCGCAAGAGACCCAGTACTTC. Its protein product is CASSKLVSRDPQETQYF.

This clonotype was counted many times. V usage is TRBV24-1 and J usage is TRBJ2-1; TRBD1 aligns across 9 bases. Germline CDR1 and CDR2: KGHDR and SFDVKD. Trimming at V came to 9 bases and at J to 8 bases, leaving 10 bases not matched to a gene. The CDR3 consists of 14 residues. CDR3 coding DNA: TGTGCCACCGCGCCGGGACAGGGTTTATATGAGCAGTTCTTC. Its protein is CATAPGQGLYEQFF.

The chain recombines TRBV7-2 with TRBJ2-5, with TRBD2 matching over 7 bases. From germline, CDR1 is SGHTA and CDR2 FQGNSA. The CDR3 consists of 13 residues. V trimming: 8 bases; J trimming: 3 bases; junction bases outside the gene matches: 6. For the CDR3, the DNA is TGTGCCAGCTCAGCGGGGAGCAAAGAGACCCAGTACTTC. Translation gives CASSAGSKETQYF.

The V call is TRBV20-1, the J call TRBJ2-7; D is ambiguous. This CDR3 is built from 16 residues. CDR1 and CDR2 (germline): DFQATT, SNEGSKA (reference sequence). Trimming stripped 6 bases from V and 2 bases from J, with 23 bases between. The CDR3 is CSAHGRTNPITYEQYF. For the CDR3, the DNA is TGCAGTGCCCACGGGCGTACTAACCCCATAACCTACGAGCAGTACTTC.

This clonotype was counted a few times. The chain couples TRBV4-3 to TRBJ2-1; tentatively, D is TRBD1 (6 bases). This CDR3 spans 16 amino acids. Germline CDR1 is LGHNA and CDR2 is YSLEER. V was shortened by 0 bases and J by 7 bases, with 16 bases between the two germline ends. CDR3 nucleotides: TGCGCCAGCAGCCAAGATTTGGGGGACAACGGAAATGAGCAGTTCTTC. It yields the protein CASSQDLGDNGNEQFF.